The clone carrying this TCR beta chain was observed a few times. This entry belongs to a study of T cells after yellow fever vaccination. V lost 5 bases, J lost 5 bases, and 22 bases lay in between. Germline CDR1 MNHEY, CDR2 SMNVEV (reference sequence). There are 16 residues in the CDR3. Synthesis of TCR cDNA relied on 5'RACE template switching, which attached a universal primer site and UMIs. Each CDR3 protein is one row after TCRdb ran MiXCR on the 5' RACE reads. This sample yields hundreds of thousands of distinct CDR3 sequences, of which more than 9% are seen a single time; approximately 15% belongs to the top ten.

The TCR comes from a man aged 30 to 39 who received the YFV17D yellow fever vaccine. This chain links TRBV27 with TRBJ2-7; D may be TRBD1 or TRBD2 (5 bases each). Material: PBMCs, obtained on the day of the yellow fever booster vaccination. The CDR3 reads CASSPGLGAPVHEQYF. The DNA for the CDR3 is TGTGCCAGCAGTCCGGGCCTCGGGGCGCCGGTCCACGAGCAGTACTTC.